This TCR beta chain was identified during a study of tumor and adjacent non-tumor tissue in lung cancer. The library came from three nested PCR rounds adapted from ARM-PCR protocols. TCRdb used MiXCR to reprocess the multiplex PCR reads, holding one entry per CDR3 protein. The data contain over 100,000 distinct CDR3 sequences, roughly 74% of them singletons. In the case of this clonotype: Possible read error: a much larger clone is one base away.

The CDR3 totals 14 residues. In germline, CDR1 is MNHNS, CDR2 SASEGT. RNA was extracted from bulk tissue without any cell sorting. The chain employs TRBV6-1 and TRBJ1-1, with D possibly TRBD1 on 5 matching bases. This receptor was identified in an older woman with non-small cell lung cancer. Sequencing input: lung tumor tissue. The chain's CDR3 is CVSIDWGGPSVAFF. The DNA for the CDR3 is TGTGTCAGCATCGACTGGGGGGGTCCAAGCGTAGCTTTCTTT.